Below, 20 T cell receptor beta chains from the same sample are listed, as sequenced in a study of cytomegalovirus exposure and HLA in healthy donors. PCR employed 60 Vbeta and 13 Jbeta primers. Produced via immunoSEQ multiplex PCR; TCRdb's table is partial and in-frame only. Among 140,000 to 150,000 clones listed, approximately 84% were seen once. The material sequenced was PBMCs. The receptors originated from a woman aged 55 to 70 in good health and CMV-seropositive.

J is TRBJ2-2 and V is TRBV18, with 8 bases aligning to TRBD2. This CDR3 contains 18 residues. Germline V gene lookup returns CDR1 KGHSH and CDR2 LQKENI. V was clipped by 1 base and J by 6 bases; unmatched bases: 13. The CDR3 is CASSPRYSGTSTAGELFF. Written as DNA, the CDR3 is TGTGCCAGCTCACCACGGTACTCCGGGACTAGTACGGCCGGGGAGCTGTTTTTT.

Points on this clone: One end of the junction does not line up with germline, which may come from a read error. The genes are TRBV7-9 and TRBJ2-1; tentative D call: TRBD2 (5 bases). The germline V gene encodes CDR1 SEHNR and CDR2 FQNEAQ (reference sequence). This CDR3 region has 16 residues. The CDR3 DNA follows: TGTGCCAGCAGCCTAGCCCTAAGTAGCTCCTACAATGAGCAGTTCTTC. Its protein is CASSLALSSSYNEQFF.

The V call is TRBV7-8, the J call TRBJ1-5; the D is unclear. Germline CDR1 SGHVS, CDR2 FQNEAQ. This CDR3 is 18 amino acids long. V was clipped by 1 base and J by 3 bases, with 19 bases between them. The CDR3 coding sequence is TGTGCCAGCAGCTTAGATCTTCTCGCTGGCACGCCCAATCAGCCCCAGCATTTT. As protein: CASSLDLLAGTPNQPQHF.

This clone was counted a single time. The chain has TRBV28 and TRBJ1-1; 10 nucleotides align to TRBD1. V was clipped by 5 bases and J by 6 bases; unmatched bases: 6. The CDR3 has 14 amino acids. Germline V CDR1 and CDR2: MDHEN, SYDVKM. CDR3 region: CASSGQGVWAEAFF. CDR3 in DNA: TGTGCCAGCAGTGGACAGGGGGTTTGGGCTGAAGCTTTCTTT.

The V gene is TRBV29-1, the J gene TRBJ2-1; 15 bases map to TRBD2. Germline assignment: CDR1 SQVTM and CDR2 ANQGSEA. The CDR3 covers 13 residues. Trimming at V came to 6 bases and at J to 7 bases, leaving 1 base not matched to a gene. CDR3 coding DNA: TGCAGCGTGGGGACTAGCGGGGGGAATGAGCAGTTCTTC. It yields the protein CSVGTSGGNEQFF.

This rearrangement joins TRBV28 to TRBJ2-1, with 7 positions matching TRBD2. The ends lost 2 bases at V and 5 bases at J; junction bases unmatched: 6. Per germline, CDR1 MDHEN and CDR2 SYDVKM. CDR3 length: 15 amino acids. The CDR3 loop reads CASSLAGVFDNEQFF. CDR3 sequence (DNA): TGTGCCAGCAGTTTAGCGGGAGTCTTCGACAATGAGCAGTTCTTC.

This chain links TRBV29-1 with TRBJ2-3; 13 bases are a match to TRBD2. Germline CDR1 is SQVTM and CDR2 is ANQGSEA. The junction had 11 bases not matched to a gene; V was cut back by 6 bases and J by 5 bases. This CDR3 has 16 amino acids. This chain's CDR3 is CSVAGLAGEYIDTQYF. The CDR3 nucleotides read TGCAGCGTCGCCGGACTAGCGGGAGAGTATATAGATACGCAGTATTTT.

The chain links TRBV15 to TRBJ2-1; tentative D call: TRBD2 (7 bases). CDR1 and CDR2 (germline): LNHNV, YYDKDF (reference sequence). V lost 1 base, J lost 7 bases, and 23 bases lay in between. The length of the CDR3 is 18 residues. The CDR3 region is CATSRGGGGGGSQNEQFF. In DNA form, the CDR3 reads TGTGCCACCAGCAGAGGCGGCGGCGGGGGCGGGAGCCAGAATGAGCAGTTCTTC. The full variable domain, with the rest looked up from reference TRBV15 and TRBJ2-1, is DAMVIQNPRYQVTQFGKPVTLSCSQTLNHNVMYWYQQKSSQAPKLLFHYYDKDFNNEADTPDNFQSRRPNTSFCFLDIRSPGLGDTAMYLCATSRGGGGGGSQNEQFFGPGTRLTVL.

The rearrangement uses TRBV30 and TRBJ2-3; 8 bases line up with TRBD1. The CDR3 extends over 13 amino acids. Germline V lookup: CDR1 GTSNPN, CDR2 SVGIG (reference sequence). Trimming cost V 8 bases and J 0 bases; bases outside gene matches: 4. CDR3 coding DNA: TGTGCCCTAACAGGGGGGAGCACAGATACGCAGTATTTT. It is translated as CALTGGSTDTQYF.

This chain's CDR3 is CASRTRRAQTGEKLFF. The DNA of the CDR3 is TGTGCCAGCAGGACCCGGAGGGCCCAAACTGGTGAAAAACTGTTTTTT. V gene TRBV2 combines with J gene TRBJ1-4; D not resolved. Trimming stripped 6 bases from V and 7 bases from J, with 21 bases between. Germline CDR1 is SNHLY and CDR2 is FYNNEI. CDR3 length: 16 amino acids.

The CDR3 reads CAWRSQGRYEQYF. The CDR3 nucleotides are TGTGCCTGGCGCTCACAGGGTCGCTACGAGCAGTACTTC. The chain is built from TRBV30 and TRBJ2-5; possibly TRBD1 for D (6 bases). The J call is in doubt because the DNA end fits TRBJ2-7 better. Germline V gene sequence: CDR1 GTSNPN, CDR2 SVGIG (reference sequence). This CDR3 comprises 13 residues.

The chain recombines TRBV25-1 with TRBJ1-1; 8 bases agree with TRBD1. This CDR3 region has 13 residues. The V gene's germline CDR1 is MGHDK and CDR2 SYGVNS. J was trimmed by 5 bases and V by 7 bases; bases with no gene match: 6. The CDR3: CASTRTGWTEAFF. CDR3 sequence (DNA): TGTGCCAGCACCCGGACAGGGTGGACTGAAGCTTTCTTT.

This chain links TRBV27 with TRBJ2-2; tentatively, D is TRBD1 (7 bases). V lost 4 bases and J lost 4, with 13 bases in between. Germline-derived CDR1 and CDR2 are MNHEY and SMNVEV (reference sequence). This CDR3 is 15 amino acids long. The CDR3 DNA reads as TGTGCCAGCAGTTCCTACAGGGGAGGCACCGGGGAGCTGTTTTTT. Protein: CASSSYRGGTGELFF.

CDR3 nucleotides: TGTGCCAGCAGCTTAATTATAAGCGCTAATCAGCCCCAGCATTTT. This sequence encodes CASSLIISANQPQHF. The genes are TRBV7-2 and TRBJ1-5; D gene ambiguous. The length of the CDR3 is 15 residues. Germline V lookup: CDR1 SGHTA, CDR2 FQGNSA. Trimming took 2 bases from V and 4 from J, leaving 12 bases between them.

This clone was seen only a few times. V is TRBV10-2 and J is TRBJ2-4; 7 bases are a match to TRBD2. Germline CDR1 is WSHSY and CDR2 is SAAADI. Trimming took 3 bases from V and 0 from J; bases not matched to a gene: 5. This CDR3 region has 16 residues. The CDR3 here is CASSESAGIAKNIQYF. As DNA, the CDR3 is TGCGCCAGCAGTGAATCAGCGGGAATAGCCAAAAACATTCAGTACTTC.

The chain couples TRBV18 to TRBJ1-1; D uncertain. This CDR3 region has 15 residues. Germline lookup yields CDR1 KGHSH and CDR2 LQKENI. Trimming pared 3 bases from V and 2 bases from J, leaving 13 bases between. The CDR3 DNA reads as TGTGCCAGCTCACCTCGAGGGCTGATAAACACTGAAGCTTTCTTT. It encodes CASSPRGLINTEAFF.

This clone was found a few times. This chain joins TRBV7-6 and TRBJ1-1; tentatively, D is TRBD1 (6 bases). This CDR3 has 14 residues. V was clipped by 0 bases and J by 3 bases, with 8 bases between them. Looked up from germline, CDR1 is SGHVS and CDR2 is FNYEAQ. CDR3 loop: CASSLAAGDTEAFF. CDR3 nucleotides: TGTGCCAGCAGCTTAGCGGCAGGGGACACTGAAGCTTTCTTT.

This chain joins TRBV4-1 and TRBJ1-2; maybe TRBD1 (6 bases). CDR3 length: 12 residues. Germline CDR1 reads MGHRA; CDR2 reads YSYEKL. V lost 2 bases and J 8 bases, leaving 9 bases between the germline ends. The CDR3 DNA is TGCGCCAGCAGCCAAAACAGGGACGGCTACACCTTC. Amino acid sequence: CASSQNRDGYTF.

The chain has TRBV6-1 and TRBJ1-1; D gene unclear. Trimming removed 6 bases from V and 2 bases from J, with 10 bases in between. CDR3 size: 13 residues. Germline CDR1 and CDR2: MNHNS and SASEGT. As DNA, the CDR3 is TGTGCCAGCAGCAGTGTTGTAAACACTGAAGCTTTCTTT. Protein sequence: CASSSVVNTEAFF.

V is TRBV15 and J is TRBJ1-2; 10 nucleotides match TRBD1. The germline CDR1 and CDR2 sequences are LNHNV and YYDKDF (reference sequence). Trimming cost V 3 bases and J 7 bases; bases outside gene matches: 8. The CDR3 has 15 amino acids. The CDR3 sequence is CATSRTGGAISGYTF. Here the CDR3 DNA reads TGTGCCACCAGCAGGACAGGGGGCGCGATATCTGGCTACACCTTC.